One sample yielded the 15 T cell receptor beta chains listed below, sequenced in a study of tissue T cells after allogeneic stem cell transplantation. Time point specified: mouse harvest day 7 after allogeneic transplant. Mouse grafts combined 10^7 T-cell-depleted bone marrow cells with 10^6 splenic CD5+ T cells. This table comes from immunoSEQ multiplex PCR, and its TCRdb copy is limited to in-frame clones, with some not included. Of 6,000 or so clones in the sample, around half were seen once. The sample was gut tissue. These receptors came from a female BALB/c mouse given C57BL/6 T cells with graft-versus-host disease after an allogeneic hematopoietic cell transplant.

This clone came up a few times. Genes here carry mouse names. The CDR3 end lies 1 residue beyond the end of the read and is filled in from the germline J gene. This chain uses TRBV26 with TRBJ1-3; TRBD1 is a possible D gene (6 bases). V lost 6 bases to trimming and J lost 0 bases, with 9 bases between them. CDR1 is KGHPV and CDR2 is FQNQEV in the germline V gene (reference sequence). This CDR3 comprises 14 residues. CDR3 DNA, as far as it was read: TGTGCCAGCAGCCAGACAGGTTCTGGAAATACGCTCTAT. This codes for CASSQTGSGNTLY. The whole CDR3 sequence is CASSQTGSGNTLYF.

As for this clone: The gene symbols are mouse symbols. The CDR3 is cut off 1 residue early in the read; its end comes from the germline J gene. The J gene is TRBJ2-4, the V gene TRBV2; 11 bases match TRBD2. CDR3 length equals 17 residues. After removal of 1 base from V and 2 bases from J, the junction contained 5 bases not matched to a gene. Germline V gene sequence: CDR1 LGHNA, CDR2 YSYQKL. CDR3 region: CASSQGRDWGIQNTLYF. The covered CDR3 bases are TGTGCCAGCAGCCAAGGCCGGGACTGGGGGATTCAAAACACCTTGTAC.

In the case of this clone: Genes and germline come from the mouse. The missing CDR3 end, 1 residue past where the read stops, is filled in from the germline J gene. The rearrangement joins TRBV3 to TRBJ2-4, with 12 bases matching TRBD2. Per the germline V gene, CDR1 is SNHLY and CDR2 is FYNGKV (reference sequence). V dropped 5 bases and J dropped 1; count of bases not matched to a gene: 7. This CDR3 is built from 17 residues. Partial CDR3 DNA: TGTGCCAGCAGCGCCGGGACTGGGGGGAGAGGTCAAAACACCTTGTAC. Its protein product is CASSAGTGGRGQNTLY. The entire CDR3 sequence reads CASSAGTGGRGQNTLYF.

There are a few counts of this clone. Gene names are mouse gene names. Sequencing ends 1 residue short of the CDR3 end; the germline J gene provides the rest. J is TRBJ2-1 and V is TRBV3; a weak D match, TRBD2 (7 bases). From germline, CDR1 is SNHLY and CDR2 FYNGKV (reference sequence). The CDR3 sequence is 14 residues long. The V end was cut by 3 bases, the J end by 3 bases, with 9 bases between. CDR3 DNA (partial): TGTGCCAGCAGCTTGAGGGGGGCCTATGCTGAGCAGTTC. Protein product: CASSLRGAYAEQF. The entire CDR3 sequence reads CASSLRGAYAEQFF.

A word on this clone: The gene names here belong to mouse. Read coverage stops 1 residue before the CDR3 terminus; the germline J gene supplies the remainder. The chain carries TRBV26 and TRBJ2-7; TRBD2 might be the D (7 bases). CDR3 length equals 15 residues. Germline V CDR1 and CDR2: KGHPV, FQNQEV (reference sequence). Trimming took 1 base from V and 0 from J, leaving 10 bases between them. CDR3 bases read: TGTGCCAGCAGTCTGTGGGGGGCCAGCTCCTATGAACAGTAC. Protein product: CASSLWGASSYEQY. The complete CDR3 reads CASSLWGASSYEQYF.

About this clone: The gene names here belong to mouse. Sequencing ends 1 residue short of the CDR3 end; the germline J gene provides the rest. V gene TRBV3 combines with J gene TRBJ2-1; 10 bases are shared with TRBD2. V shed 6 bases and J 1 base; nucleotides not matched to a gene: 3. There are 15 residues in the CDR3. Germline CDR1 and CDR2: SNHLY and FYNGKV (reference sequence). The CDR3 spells CASSYWGGNYAEQFF. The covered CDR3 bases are TGTGCCAGCAGTTACTGGGGGGGGAACTATGCTGAGCAGTTC.

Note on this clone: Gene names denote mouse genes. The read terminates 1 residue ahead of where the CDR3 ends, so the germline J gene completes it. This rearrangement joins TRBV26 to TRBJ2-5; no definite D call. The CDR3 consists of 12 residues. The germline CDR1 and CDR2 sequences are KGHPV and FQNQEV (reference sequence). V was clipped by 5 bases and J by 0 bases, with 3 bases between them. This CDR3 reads CASSNNQDTQYF. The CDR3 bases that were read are TGTGCCAGCAGTAACAACCAAGACACCCAGTAC.

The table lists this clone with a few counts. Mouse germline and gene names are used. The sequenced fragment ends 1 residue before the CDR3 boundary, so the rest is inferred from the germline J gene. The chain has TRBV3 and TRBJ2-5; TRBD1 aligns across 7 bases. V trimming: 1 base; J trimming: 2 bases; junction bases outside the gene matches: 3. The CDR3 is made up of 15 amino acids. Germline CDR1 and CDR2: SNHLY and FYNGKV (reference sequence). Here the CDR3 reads CASSLEGQFQDTQYF. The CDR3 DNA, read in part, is TGTGCCAGCAGCTTAGAGGGACAGTTCCAAGACACCCAGTAC.

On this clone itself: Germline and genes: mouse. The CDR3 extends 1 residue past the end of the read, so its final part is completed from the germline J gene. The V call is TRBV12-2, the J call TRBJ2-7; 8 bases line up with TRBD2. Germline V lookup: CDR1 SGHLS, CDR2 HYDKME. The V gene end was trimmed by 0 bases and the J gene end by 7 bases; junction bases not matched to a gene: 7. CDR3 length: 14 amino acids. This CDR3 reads CASSLGGGRREQYF. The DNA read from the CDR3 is TGTGCCAGCTCTCTCGGGGGGGGGCGCCGAGAACAGTAC.

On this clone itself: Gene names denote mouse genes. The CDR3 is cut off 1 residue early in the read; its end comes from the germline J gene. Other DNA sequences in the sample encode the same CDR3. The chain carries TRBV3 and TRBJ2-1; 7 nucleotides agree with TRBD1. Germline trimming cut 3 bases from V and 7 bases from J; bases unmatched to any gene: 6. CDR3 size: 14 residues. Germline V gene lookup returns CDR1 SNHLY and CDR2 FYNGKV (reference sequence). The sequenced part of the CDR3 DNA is TGTGCCAGCAGCTTGAGACAGGGTCGAGCTGAGCAGTTC. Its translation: CASSLRQGRAEQF. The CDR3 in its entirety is CASSLRQGRAEQFF.

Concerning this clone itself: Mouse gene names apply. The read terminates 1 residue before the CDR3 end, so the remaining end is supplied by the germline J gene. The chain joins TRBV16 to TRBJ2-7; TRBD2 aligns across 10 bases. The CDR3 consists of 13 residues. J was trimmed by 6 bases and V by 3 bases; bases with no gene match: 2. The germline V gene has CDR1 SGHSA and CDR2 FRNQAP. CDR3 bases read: TGTGCAAGCAGCTTTGACTGGGGGGTTGAACAGTAC. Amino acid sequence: CASSFDWGVEQY. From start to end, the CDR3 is CASSFDWGVEQYF.

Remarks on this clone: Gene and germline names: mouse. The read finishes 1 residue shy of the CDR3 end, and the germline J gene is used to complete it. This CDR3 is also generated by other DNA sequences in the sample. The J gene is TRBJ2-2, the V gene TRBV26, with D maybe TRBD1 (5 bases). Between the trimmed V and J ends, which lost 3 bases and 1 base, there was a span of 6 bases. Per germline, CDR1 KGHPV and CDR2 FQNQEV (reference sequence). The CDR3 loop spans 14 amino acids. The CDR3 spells CASSLQGNTGQLYF. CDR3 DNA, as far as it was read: TGTGCCAGCAGTCTTCAGGGAAACACCGGGCAGCTCTAC.

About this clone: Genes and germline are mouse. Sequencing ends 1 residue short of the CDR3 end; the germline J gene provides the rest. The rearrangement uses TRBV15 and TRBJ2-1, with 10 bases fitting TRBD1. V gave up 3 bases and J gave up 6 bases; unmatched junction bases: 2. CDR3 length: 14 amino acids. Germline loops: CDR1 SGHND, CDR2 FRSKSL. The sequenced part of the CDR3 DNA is TGTGCCAGCAGTTTCGGACAGGGGGTTGCTGAGCAGTTC. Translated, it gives CASSFGQGVAEQF. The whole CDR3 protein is CASSFGQGVAEQFF.

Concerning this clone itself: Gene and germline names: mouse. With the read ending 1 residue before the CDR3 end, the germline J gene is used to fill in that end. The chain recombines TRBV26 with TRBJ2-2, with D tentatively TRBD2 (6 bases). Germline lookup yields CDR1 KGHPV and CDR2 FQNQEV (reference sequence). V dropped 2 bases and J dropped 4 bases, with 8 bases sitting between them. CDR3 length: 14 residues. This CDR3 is CASSLGGSTGQLYF. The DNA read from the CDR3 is TGTGCCAGCAGTCTGGGGGGGAGCACCGGGCAGCTCTAC.

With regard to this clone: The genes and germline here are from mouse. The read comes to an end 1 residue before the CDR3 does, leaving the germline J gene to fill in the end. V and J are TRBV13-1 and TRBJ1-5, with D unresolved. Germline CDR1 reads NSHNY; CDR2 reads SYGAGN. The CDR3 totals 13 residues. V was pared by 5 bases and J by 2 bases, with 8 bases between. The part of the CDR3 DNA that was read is TGTGCCAGCAGCGTGGGTGACAACCAGGCTCCGCTT. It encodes CASSVGDNQAPL. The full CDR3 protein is CASSVGDNQAPLF.